The T cell receptor (beta chain) under discussion was sequenced for a study of T cell responses to AZD1222 COVID-19 vaccine. This clone came up a few times. Produced via immunoSEQ multiplex PCR; TCRdb's table is partial and in-frame only. The data contain 90,000 to 150,000 clones, around 87% of them singletons. The receptor's source is an adult in good health. The sequences come from peripheral blood, collected on day 0 of AZD1222 vaccination.

The CDR3 bases are TGTGCCAGTAGACAGGGGGGAAGAACTGAAGCTTTCTTT. Translating gives CASRQGGRTEAFF. The J gene is TRBJ1-1, the V gene TRBV19; TRBD1 agrees at 8 bases. The CDR3 contains 13 residues. With 6 bases clipped from V and 5 bases from J, the junction kept 5 bases outside the gene matches. The germline CDR1 and CDR2 sequences are LNHDA and SQIVND (reference sequence). Looking up the rest from reference TRBV19 and TRBJ1-1 gives the full variable domain: DGGITQSPKYLFRKEGQNVTLSCEQNLNHDAMYWYRQDPGQGLRLIYYSQIVNDFQKGDIAEGYSVSREKKESFPLTVTSAQKNPTAFYLCASRQGGRTEAFFGQGTRLTVV.